These T cell receptor beta chains were read from a single sample in a study of blood T cell repertoires in COVID-19. Profiling relied on immunoSEQ multiplex PCR, and the TCRdb table lists in-frame clones only, not all of them. The sample lists a few hundred thousand clones, 65% to 90% occurring once. Material for sequencing was PBMCs or T cells enriched from blood (not recorded which). The source of these receptors is a woman under 40 who had been exposed to COVID-19. The CDR3 runs from the conserved cysteine through the conserved F or W. Fields, in order: J gene, V gene, D gene, CDR3 length, CDR3 protein. A D gene is named only where the DNA matches it firmly.

j_gene: TRBJ2-6
v_gene: TRBV18
d_gene: -
len: 16
CDR3aa: CASSQPRQTGANVLTF

j_gene: TRBJ1-3
v_gene: TRBV7-6
d_gene: TRBD1
len: 17
CDR3aa: CASSLWGQGASGNTIYF

j_gene: TRBJ2-1
v_gene: TRBV13
d_gene: -
len: 13
CDR3aa: CASSTSAYNEQFF

j_gene: TRBJ2-7
v_gene: TRBV7-6
d_gene: TRBD1
len: 13
CDR3aa: CASSDRQGLEQYF

j_gene: TRBJ1-1
v_gene: TRBV7-2
d_gene: -
len: 16
CDR3aa: CASSLNSPRGNTEAFF

j_gene: TRBJ2-1
v_gene: TRBV28
d_gene: TRBD2
len: 16
CDR3aa: CASSDQRRGGYNEQFF

j_gene: TRBJ1-4
v_gene: TRBV7-7
d_gene: TRBD1
len: 15
CDR3aa: CASSRTGTGVEKLFF

j_gene: TRBJ1-4
v_gene: TRBV2
d_gene: TRBD1
len: 14
CDR3aa: CASSEDRGNEKLFF

j_gene: TRBJ1-1
v_gene: TRBV27
d_gene: TRBD1
len: 16
CDR3aa: CASSLQTGARNTEAFF

j_gene: TRBJ1-1
v_gene: TRBV19
d_gene: -
len: 13
CDR3aa: CASSIQMNTEAFF

j_gene: TRBJ2-5
v_gene: TRBV28
d_gene: TRBD1
len: 14
CDR3aa: CASTNRGLQETQYF

j_gene: TRBJ2-5
v_gene: TRBV19
d_gene: -
len: 11
CDR3aa: CASTHEETQYF

j_gene: TRBJ1-1
v_gene: TRBV6-5
d_gene: -
len: 15
CDR3aa: CASSYSSGGGTEAFF

j_gene: TRBJ2-2
v_gene: TRBV13
d_gene: -
len: 19
CDR3aa: CASSLVGSGGGLDTGELFF

j_gene: TRBJ1-4
v_gene: TRBV5-1
d_gene: -
len: 17
CDR3aa: CASSLGRDRATNEKLFF

j_gene: TRBJ1-2
v_gene: TRBV2
d_gene: -
len: 15
CDR3aa: CARGMGEEDFYGYTF

j_gene: TRBJ1-2
v_gene: TRBV6-5
d_gene: -
len: 13
CDR3aa: CASSYAGFFGYTF

j_gene: TRBJ1-4
v_gene: TRBV4-1
d_gene: TRBD1
len: 14
CDR3aa: CASSQTGYGEKLFF

j_gene: TRBJ2-7
v_gene: TRBV9
d_gene: -
len: 15
CDR3aa: CASSPRRGNTYEQYF

j_gene: TRBJ1-1
v_gene: TRBV18
d_gene: -
len: 13
CDR3aa: CASLRDKNTEAFF

j_gene: TRBJ1-1
v_gene: TRBV6-5
d_gene: -
len: 14
CDR3aa: CASSKRGWDTEAFF

j_gene: TRBJ2-3
v_gene: TRBV24-1
d_gene: TRBD2
len: 15
CDR3aa: CATSDAGGTTDTQYF

j_gene: TRBJ2-1
v_gene: TRBV6-6
d_gene: TRBD2
len: 14
CDR3aa: CASRLAGVSNEQFF

j_gene: TRBJ1-4
v_gene: TRBV2
d_gene: -
len: 13
CDR3aa: CASSEDTNEKLFF

j_gene: TRBJ1-1
v_gene: TRBV5-5
d_gene: -
len: 14
CDR3aa: CASSSLGGNTEAFF

j_gene: TRBJ1-1
v_gene: TRBV29-1
d_gene: -
len: 13
CDR3aa: CSVKETGNTEAFF